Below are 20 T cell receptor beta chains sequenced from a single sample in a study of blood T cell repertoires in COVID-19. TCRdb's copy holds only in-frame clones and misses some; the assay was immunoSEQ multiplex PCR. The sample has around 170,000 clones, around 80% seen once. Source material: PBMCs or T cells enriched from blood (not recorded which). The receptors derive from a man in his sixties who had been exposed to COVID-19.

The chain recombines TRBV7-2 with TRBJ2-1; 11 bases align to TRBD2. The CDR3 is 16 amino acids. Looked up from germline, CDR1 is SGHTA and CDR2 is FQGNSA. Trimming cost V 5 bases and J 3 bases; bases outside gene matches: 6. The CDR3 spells CASSGTGTSGYNEQFF. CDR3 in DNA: TGTGCCAGCAGCGGCACCGGGACTAGCGGCTACAATGAGCAGTTCTTC.

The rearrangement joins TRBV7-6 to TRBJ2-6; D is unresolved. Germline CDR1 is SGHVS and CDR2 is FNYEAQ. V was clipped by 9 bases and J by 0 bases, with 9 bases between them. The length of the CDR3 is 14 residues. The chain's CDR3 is CASSRSSGANVLTF. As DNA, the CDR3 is TGTGCCAGTAGCAGGAGCTCTGGGGCCAACGTCCTGACTTTC. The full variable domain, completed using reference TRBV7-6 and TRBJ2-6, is GAGVSQSPRYKVTKRGQDVALRCDPISGHVSLYWYRQALGQGPEFLTYFNYEAQQDKSGLPNDRFSAERPEGSISTLTIQRTEQRDSAMYRCASSRSSGANVLTFGAGSRLTVL.

The CDR3 region is CASSLSGASSYNEQFF. CDR3 sequence (DNA): TGTGCCAGCAGCCTCAGCGGGGCTAGCTCCTACAATGAGCAGTTCTTC. This chain uses TRBV14 with TRBJ2-1; 7 bases are a match to TRBD2. Germline CDR1 is SGHDN and CDR2 is FVKESK. CDR3 size: 16 residues. Trimming removed 4 bases from V and 0 bases from J; junction bases left unmatched: 6.

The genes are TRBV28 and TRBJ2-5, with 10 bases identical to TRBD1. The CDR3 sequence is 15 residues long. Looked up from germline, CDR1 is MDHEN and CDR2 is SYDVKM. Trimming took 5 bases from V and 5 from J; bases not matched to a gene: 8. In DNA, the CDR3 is TGTGCCAGCAGTCCGGGACAGGGGAGGGGGGAGACCCAGTACTTC. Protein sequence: CASSPGQGRGETQYF.

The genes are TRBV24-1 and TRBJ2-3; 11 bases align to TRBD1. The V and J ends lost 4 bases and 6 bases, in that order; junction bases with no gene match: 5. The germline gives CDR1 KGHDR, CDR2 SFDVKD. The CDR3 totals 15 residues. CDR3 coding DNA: TGTGCCACCAGTGAGGGACAGGGGGTGGTGGATACGCAGTATTTT. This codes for CATSEGQGVVDTQYF.

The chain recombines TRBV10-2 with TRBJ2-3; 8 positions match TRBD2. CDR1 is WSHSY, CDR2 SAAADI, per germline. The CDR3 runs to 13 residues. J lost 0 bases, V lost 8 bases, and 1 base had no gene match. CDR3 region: CASREGSTDTQYF. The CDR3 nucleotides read TGCGCCAGCCGGGAGGGAAGCACAGATACGCAGTATTTT.

CDR3 coding DNA: TGTGCCAGTAGTTCTCAGGGGCCTGGAAATACGCAGTATTTT. The encoded protein is CASSSQGPGNTQYF. This chain joins TRBV19 and TRBJ2-3; D is possibly TRBD1 (6 bases). V lost 5 bases to trimming and J lost 7 bases, with 16 bases between them. The CDR3 consists of 14 residues. Germline V gene data show CDR1 as LNHDA and CDR2 as SQIVND (reference sequence).

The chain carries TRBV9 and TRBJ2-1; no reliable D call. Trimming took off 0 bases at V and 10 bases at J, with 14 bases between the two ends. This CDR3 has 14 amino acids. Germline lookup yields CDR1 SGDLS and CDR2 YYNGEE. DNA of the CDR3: TGTGCCAGCAGCGTAGGGATAGGAGCAAGGGAGCAGTTCTTC. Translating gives CASSVGIGAREQFF.

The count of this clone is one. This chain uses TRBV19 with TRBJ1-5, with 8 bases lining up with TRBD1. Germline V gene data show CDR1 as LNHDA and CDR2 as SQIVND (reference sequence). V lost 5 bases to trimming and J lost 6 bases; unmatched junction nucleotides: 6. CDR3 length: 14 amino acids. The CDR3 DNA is TGTGCCAGTAGTCCAGGGGGCCGGGGTCAGCCCCAGCATTTT. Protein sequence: CASSPGGRGQPQHF.

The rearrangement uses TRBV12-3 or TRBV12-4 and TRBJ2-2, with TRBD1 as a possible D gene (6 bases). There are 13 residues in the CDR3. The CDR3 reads CGSHRAGTGELFF. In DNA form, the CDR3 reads TGTGGAAGCCACAGGGCGGGCACCGGGGAGCTGTTTTTT.

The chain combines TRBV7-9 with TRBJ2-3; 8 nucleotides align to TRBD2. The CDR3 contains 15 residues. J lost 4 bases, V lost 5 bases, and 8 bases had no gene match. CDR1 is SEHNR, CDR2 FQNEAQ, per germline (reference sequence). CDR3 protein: CASSLATGGPDTQYF. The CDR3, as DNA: TGTGCCAGCAGCCTGGCGACGGGAGGGCCAGATACGCAGTATTTT.

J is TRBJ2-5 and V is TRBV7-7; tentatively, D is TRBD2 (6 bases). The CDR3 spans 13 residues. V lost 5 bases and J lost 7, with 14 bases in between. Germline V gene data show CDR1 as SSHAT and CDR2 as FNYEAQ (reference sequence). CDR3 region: CASSRRVGGTQYF. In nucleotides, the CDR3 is TGTGCCAGCAGCCGCCGGGTCGGGGGGACCCAGTACTTC.

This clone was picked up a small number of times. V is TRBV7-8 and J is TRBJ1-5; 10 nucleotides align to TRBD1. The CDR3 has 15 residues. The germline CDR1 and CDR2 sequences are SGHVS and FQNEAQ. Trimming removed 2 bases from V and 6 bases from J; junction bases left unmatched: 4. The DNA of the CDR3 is TGTGCCAGCAGCTTACTAGACAGGGGGCTTCAGCCCCAGCATTTT. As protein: CASSLLDRGLQPQHF.

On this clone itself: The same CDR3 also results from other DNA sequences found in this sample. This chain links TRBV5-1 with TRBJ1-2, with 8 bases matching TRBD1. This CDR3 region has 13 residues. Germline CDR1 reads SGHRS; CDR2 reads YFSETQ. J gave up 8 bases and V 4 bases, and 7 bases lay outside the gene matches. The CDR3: CASSTGQGSGYTF. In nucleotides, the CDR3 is TGCGCCAGCAGCACCGGACAGGGATCCGGCTACACCTTC.

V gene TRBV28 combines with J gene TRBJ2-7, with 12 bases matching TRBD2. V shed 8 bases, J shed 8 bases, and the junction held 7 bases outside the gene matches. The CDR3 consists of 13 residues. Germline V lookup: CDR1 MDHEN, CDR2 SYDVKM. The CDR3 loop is CASLLAGGPQQYF. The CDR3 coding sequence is TGTGCCAGCCTACTAGCGGGAGGTCCCCAGCAGTACTTC.

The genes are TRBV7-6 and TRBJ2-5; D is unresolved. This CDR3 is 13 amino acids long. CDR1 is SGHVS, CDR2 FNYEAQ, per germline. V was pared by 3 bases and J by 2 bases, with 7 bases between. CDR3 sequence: CASSFSNQETQYF. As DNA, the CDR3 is TGTGCCAGCAGCTTTTCAAATCAAGAGACCCAGTACTTC.

The CDR3 DNA follows: TGTGCCAGCAGAACTGGGACTAGTTTCTTCGAGCAGTACTTC. Its protein product is CASRTGTSFFEQYF. The chain is built from TRBV6-5 and TRBJ2-7; TRBD2 aligns across 8 bases. CDR3 length: 14 residues. Germline V gene sequence: CDR1 MNHEY, CDR2 SVGAGI. Trimming cost V 6 bases and J 6 bases; bases outside gene matches: 10.

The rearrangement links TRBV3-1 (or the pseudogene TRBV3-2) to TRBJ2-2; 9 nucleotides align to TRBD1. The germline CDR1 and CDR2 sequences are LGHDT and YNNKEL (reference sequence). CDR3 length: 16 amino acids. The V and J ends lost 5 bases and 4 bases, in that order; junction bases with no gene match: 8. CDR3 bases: TGTGCCAGCAGCAAAACAGGGGGCGCGGTCACCGGGGAGCTGTTTTTT. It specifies CASSKTGGAVTGELFF.

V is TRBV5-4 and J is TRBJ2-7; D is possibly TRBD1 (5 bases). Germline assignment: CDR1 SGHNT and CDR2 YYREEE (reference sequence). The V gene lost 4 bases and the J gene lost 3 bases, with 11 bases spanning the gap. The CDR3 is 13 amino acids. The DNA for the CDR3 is TGTGCCAGCAGCCCTGTCGACAGCTACGAGCAGTACTTC. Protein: CASSPVDSYEQYF.

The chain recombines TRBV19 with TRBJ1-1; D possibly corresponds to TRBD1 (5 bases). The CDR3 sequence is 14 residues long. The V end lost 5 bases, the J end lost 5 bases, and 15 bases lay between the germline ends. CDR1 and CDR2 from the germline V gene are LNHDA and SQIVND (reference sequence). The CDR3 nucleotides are TGTGCCAGTAGTCAACAGGTAATAGAAACTGAAGCTTTCTTT. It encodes CASSQQVIETEAFF.